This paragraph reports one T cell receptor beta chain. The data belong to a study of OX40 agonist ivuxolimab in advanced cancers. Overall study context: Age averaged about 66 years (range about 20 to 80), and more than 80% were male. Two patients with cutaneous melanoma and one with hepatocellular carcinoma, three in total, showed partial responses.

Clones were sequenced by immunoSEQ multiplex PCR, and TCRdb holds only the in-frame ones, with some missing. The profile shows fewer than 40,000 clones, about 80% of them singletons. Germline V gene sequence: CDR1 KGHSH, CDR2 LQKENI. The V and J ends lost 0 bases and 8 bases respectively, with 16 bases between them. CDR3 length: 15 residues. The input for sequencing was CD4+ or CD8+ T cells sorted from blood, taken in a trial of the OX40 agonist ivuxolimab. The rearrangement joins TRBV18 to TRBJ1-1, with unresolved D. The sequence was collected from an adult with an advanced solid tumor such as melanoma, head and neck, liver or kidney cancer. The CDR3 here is CASSPPSGKFPEAFF. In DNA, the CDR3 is TGTGCCAGCTCACCACCCTCCGGGAAGTTTCCCGAAGCTTTCTTT.